The present T cell receptor beta chain was sequenced within a study of Graves' ophthalmopathy and Graves' hyperthyroidism. Study-level points and caveats: At roughly 67% sensitivity and approximately 78% specificity, the model predicted progression of the ophthalmopathy.

In its sample, this clonotype was seen many times. Its antigen is not identified. Using RNA transcripts, the TCR beta CDR3 regions were amplified. After a first-round RT-PCR with HTBI primers, a second-round multiplex PCR was run. Each CDR3 protein gets one entry after TCRdb re-called the multiplex PCR reads with MiXCR. This sample has 660,000 or so distinct CDR3 sequences, with approximately 39% found just once. If patients had other autoimmune diseases, uncontrolled infections, pregnancy or lactation, they were excluded. The authors diagnosed from clinical symptoms, serum thyroxine, TRAb, thyroid ultrasound and orbital computed tomography. Out of about 10 ml of fresh peripheral blood, PBMCs were obtained. This CDR3 spans 11 amino acids. V lost 7 bases to trimming and J lost 2 bases, with 9 bases between them. Germline CDR1 SQVTM, CDR2 ANQGSEA.

The TCR was taken from an adult man with Graves' ophthalmopathy. Sequenced sample: peripheral blood. V gene TRBV29-1 combines with J gene TRBJ2-7, with D unresolved. This chain's CDR3 is CSAQFAYEQYF. The DNA for the CDR3 is TGCAGCGCCCAGTTTGCCTACGAGCAGTACTTC.